This TCR beta chain is from a study of blood T cell repertoires in COVID-19. Study in general: Material from acute and convalescent COVID-19 was sourced from the United States, Italy and Spain. The analysed material was cDNA or gDNA that came from T cells, B-cell-depleted T cells, or PBMCs.

As originally analysed: Estimates of nucleated cell counts were drawn from the amplification of reference gene primers. Using immunoSEQ multiplex PCR, the repertoire was profiled, and TCRdb retains in-frame clones only, with some absent. V and J calls and clone size are those listed in that table; D and trimming were worked out from the DNA. The sample has roughly 480,000 clones, 80% to 90% seen once. Germline V CDR1 and CDR2: SGHVS, FQNEAQ. The V gene lost 5 bases and the J gene lost 5 bases, with 9 bases spanning the gap. The CDR3 loop spans 12 amino acids. V is TRBV7-8 and J is TRBJ2-5, with a weak D call TRBD2 (7 bases). Sequencing used peripheral blood. This sequence originates from a man between 18 and 29 years old with COVID-19, enrolled during active disease. The CDR3 coding sequence is TGTGCCAGCAGCGGGGGGGCGGAGACCCAGTACTTC. Protein product: CASSGGAETQYF.